Sequencing of this TCR beta chain was carried out in a study of blood T cell repertoires in COVID-19. Study context: Acute and convalescent COVID-19 samples came from the United States, Italy and Spain.

Sequencing was performed with immunoSEQ multiplex PCR; in TCRdb, only in-frame clones are kept and a portion is missing. This sample yields 200,000 to 300,000 clones, of which approximately 78% are seen a single time; over 10% belongs to the top ten. Input material: peripheral blood. This clonotype was sampled from an older woman with active or convalescent COVID-19.

This chain's CDR3 is CASRPGVNTQYF. The CDR3 bases are TGTGCCAGCAGGCCAGGGGTGAATACGCAGTATTTT. The chain couples TRBV6-6 to TRBJ2-3, with a possible D match to TRBD1 (6 bases). The V end was cut by 6 bases, the J end by 7 bases, with 11 bases between. The germline V gene has CDR1 MNHNY and CDR2 SVGAGI (reference sequence). The CDR3 extends over 12 amino acids.